The present TCR beta chain was sequenced within a study of T cells in localized non-small cell lung cancer. Generated by immunoSEQ multiplex PCR, the TCRdb table keeps only in-frame clones and is missing some. The sample carries 50,000 to 65,000 clones, around 81% recorded once. Study-level results: A median of 57 of the top 100 tumor clones appeared in adjacent lung, which was paired and uninvolved. Elevated blood T cell density was associated with longer overall survival. Uninvolved adjacent lung had more T cell clonality than any other tissue, topping tumor.

To note about this clone: The antigen is unknown.

The clonotype comes from a woman between 35 and 70 years old with stage II lung adenocarcinoma. The material was PBMCs, obtained before any cancer treatment.

CDR3 loop: CASRFDTISTEQYF. CDR3 bases: TGTGCCAGCAGGTTCGACACAATATCGACCGAGCAGTACTTC. The gene calls are TRBV7-9 and TRBJ2-5; no clear D. The closer fit of TRBJ2-7 to the DNA end suggests the J call may be wrong. Germline values: CDR1 SEHNR, CDR2 FQNEAQ (reference sequence). The CDR3 extends over 14 amino acids.